This T cell receptor (beta chain) was obtained from a study of graft-versus-host responses after intestinal transplantation. Comments on this clone: Its antigen is undetermined.

The germline CDR1 and CDR2 sequences are WNHNN and SYGVQD (reference sequence). Trimming removed 7 bases from V and 8 bases from J; junction bases left unmatched: 6. The CDR3 sequence is 13 residues long. Libraries were prepared by immunoSEQ multiplex PCR; TCRdb keeps only in-frame clonotypes and omits some of them. The sample lists fewer than 95,000 clones, about 93% occurring once. The clonotype was recovered from a human donor who received an intestinal transplant. This chain links TRBV10-1 with TRBJ2-1; TRBD1 aligns across 9 bases. This material consisted of unstimulated CD8+ T cells sorted from spleen or lymph node cells, taken before intestinal transplant. The CDR3 region is CASNFDRGDEQFF. The CDR3 bases are TGCGCCAGCAATTTTGACAGGGGGGATGAGCAGTTCTTC.